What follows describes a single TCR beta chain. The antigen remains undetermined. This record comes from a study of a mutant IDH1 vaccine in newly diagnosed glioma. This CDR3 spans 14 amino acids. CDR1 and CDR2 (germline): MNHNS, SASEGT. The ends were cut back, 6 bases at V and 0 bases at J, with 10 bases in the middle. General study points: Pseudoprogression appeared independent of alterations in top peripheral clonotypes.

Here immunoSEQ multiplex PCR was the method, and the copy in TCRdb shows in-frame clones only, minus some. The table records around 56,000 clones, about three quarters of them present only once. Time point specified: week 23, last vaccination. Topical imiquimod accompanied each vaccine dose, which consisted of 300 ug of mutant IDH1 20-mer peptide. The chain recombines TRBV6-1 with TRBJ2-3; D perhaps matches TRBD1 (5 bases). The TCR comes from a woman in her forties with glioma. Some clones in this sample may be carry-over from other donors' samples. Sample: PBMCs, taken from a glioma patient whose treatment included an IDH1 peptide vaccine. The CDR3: CASRVTASTDTQYF. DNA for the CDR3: TGTGCCAGCAGGGTGACAGCTAGCACAGATACGCAGTATTTT.